This entry lists 32 T cell receptor beta chains sequenced from one sample in a study of T cells in Graves' hyperthyroidism and ophthalmopathy. Amplified TCR beta CDR3 regions derived from RNA transcripts. With the HTBI primer set, the TCR CDR3 went through a first round of RT-PCR. MiXCR, applied by TCRdb to the multiplex PCR reads, yields one record per CDR3 protein. This sample has around 270,000 distinct CDR3 sequences, with roughly 18% found just once. Material for sequencing was blood. The receptors here all came from a man aged 50 to 59 with Graves' ophthalmopathy.

In this sample, this clonotype turned up many times. The CDR3 nucleotides read TGTGCCAGCAGGGCGGACGGCGCCTACGAGCAGTACTTC. Its protein product is CASRADGAYEQYF. This chain joins TRBV2 and TRBJ2-7; no definite D call. The CDR3 length is 13 residues. V was trimmed by 6 bases and J by 2 bases, leaving 11 bases between them. Germline values: CDR1 SNHLY, CDR2 FYNNEI.

This clonotype was seen a handful of times. The chain uses TRBV29-1 and TRBJ1-1; weak D call: TRBD1 (5 bases). The CDR3 totals 14 residues. V was clipped by 7 bases and J by 3 bases, with 18 bases between them. In germline, CDR1 is SQVTM, CDR2 ANQGSEA. The CDR3 spells CSAQLRGVDTEAFF. The CDR3 nucleotides read TGCAGCGCCCAATTACGAGGGGTGGACACTGAAGCTTTCTTT.

The chain recombines TRBV5-1 with TRBJ2-3; the D gene is possibly TRBD1 (7 bases). This CDR3 contains 15 residues. V lost 2 bases and J 4 bases, leaving 14 bases between the germline ends. The germline CDR1 and CDR2 sequences are SGHRS and YFSETQ. CDR3 DNA: TGCGCCAGCAGCTTAGAGACAGGGAGGTCAGATACGCAGTATTTT. It codes for CASSLETGRSDTQYF.

This clonotype was recorded a few times. This chain joins TRBV6-1 and TRBJ1-1; a possible D gene is TRBD1 (6 bases). Trimming left V 11 bases short and J 5 bases short, with 18 bases between. The CDR3 length is 13 residues. The germline CDR1 and CDR2 sequences are MNHNS and SASEGT. CDR3 in DNA: TGTGCCGGATTAGCAGGGGACTCGACTGAAGCTTTCTTT. It specifies CAGLAGDSTEAFF.

This clonotype was seen repeatedly, ten times or more. The chain has TRBV4-2 and TRBJ2-7, with 7 bases identical to TRBD2. This CDR3 comprises 18 residues. V was pared by 0 bases and J by 3 bases, with 14 bases of the junction left unmatched. Germline CDR1 LGHNA, CDR2 YNFKEQ. CDR3 sequence (DNA): TGTGCCAGCAGCCAAGATTGGGAACTTAGCGGGCCTGACTACGAGCAGTACTTC. Amino acid sequence: CASSQDWELSGPDYEQYF.

This clonotype was observed many times. The chain recombines TRBV20-1 with TRBJ2-7; D is possibly TRBD1 or TRBD2 (6 bases each). The germline V gene has CDR1 DFQATT and CDR2 SNEGSKA (reference sequence). The CDR3 length is 13 residues. The CDR3 DNA follows: TGCAGCCCAAGGAGGGGACAATCCTACGAGCAGTACTTC. It is translated as CSPRRGQSYEQYF.

This clonotype was seen more than once but under ten times. The chain joins TRBV5-1 to TRBJ2-7, with TRBD1 identical over 7 bases. This CDR3 has 14 amino acids. The germline V gene encodes CDR1 SGHRS and CDR2 YFSETQ. The V gene end was trimmed by 0 bases and the J gene end by 5 bases; junction bases not matched to a gene: 5. CDR3: CASSLEDRHHEQYV. The DNA for the CDR3 is TGCGCCAGCAGCTTGGAGGACAGGCACCACGAGCAGTACGTC.

This clonotype was counted ten times or more. The chain carries TRBV24-1 and TRBJ2-7; D perhaps matches TRBD2 (5 bases). Germline CDR1 reads KGHDR; CDR2 reads SFDVKD. This CDR3 is built from 11 residues. Trimming cost V 6 bases and J 4 bases, with 6 bases left between them. CDR3 nucleotide sequence: TGTGCCACCAGTCGCGGGTACGAGCAGTACTTC. The encoded protein is CATSRGYEQYF.

Ten or more counts support this clonotype. The chain has TRBV5-6 and TRBJ2-1, with D possibly TRBD2 on 6 matching bases. Trimming shortened V by 2 bases and J by 0 bases, and 9 bases separated the two germline ends. Germline values: CDR1 SGHDT, CDR2 YYEEEE. The CDR3 runs 15 residues. The CDR3 DNA is TGTGCCAGCAGCTTAAGACTAGACTCCTACAATGAGCAGTTCTTC. This sequence encodes CASSLRLDSYNEQFF.

This clonotype was seen at least ten times. V is TRBV2 and J is TRBJ2-3; 9 nucleotides match TRBD1. This CDR3 is built from 18 residues. The trim removed 0 bases at V and 0 bases at J, leaving 7 bases unmatched. CDR1 SNHLY and CDR2 FYNNEI come from the germline V gene. CDR3 nucleotide sequence: TGTGCCAGCAGTGAAGCGCAGTTACAGGGGGCAAGCACAGATACGCAGTATTTT. This encodes CASSEAQLQGASTDTQYF.

The V gene is TRBV6-1, the J gene TRBJ2-7; D is perhaps TRBD2 (5 bases). The CDR3 totals 14 residues. Trimming cost V 6 bases and J 3 bases, with 15 bases left between them. Germline V lookup: CDR1 MNHNS, CDR2 SASEGT. The CDR3 coding sequence is TGTGCCAGCAGGGGTACTAGGGCCCACTACGAGCAGTACTTC. Translation gives CASRGTRAHYEQYF.

V and J are TRBV20-1 and TRBJ2-7, with TRBD2 matching over 7 bases. Trimming took 0 bases from V and 3 from J; bases not matched to a gene: 14. The CDR3 spans 17 residues. Germline V lookup: CDR1 DFQATT, CDR2 SNEGSKA (reference sequence). CDR3 residues: CSARDPFLGGRNYEQYF. DNA for the CDR3: TGCAGTGCTAGAGATCCCTTTCTGGGCGGGAGAAACTACGAGCAGTACTTC.

V gene TRBV7-2 combines with J gene TRBJ2-7; D is ambiguous. The germline V gene encodes CDR1 SGHTA and CDR2 FQGNSA. The CDR3 runs 17 residues. Trimming took off 3 bases at V and 3 bases at J, with 21 bases between the two ends. The CDR3 DNA reads as TGTGCCAGCAGCTTGGCCCGTAACTCTGTAACTGGCTACGAGCAGTACTTC. It translates to CASSLARNSVTGYEQYF.

This clonotype has a count of ten or more. This chain connects TRBV28 to TRBJ2-3; 11 nucleotides agree with TRBD2. V gave up 4 bases and J gave up 5 bases; unmatched junction bases: 8. There are 16 residues in the CDR3. Germline V gives CDR1 MDHEN, CDR2 SYDVKM. CDR3 sequence reads: CASSSIAGGPVDTQYF. CDR3 nucleotides: TGTGCCAGCAGTTCGATAGCGGGAGGGCCAGTAGATACGCAGTATTTT.

This clonotype has ten or more counts. The rearrangement links TRBV20-1 to TRBJ2-3; D uncertain. Germline-derived CDR1 and CDR2 are DFQATT and SNEGSKA (reference sequence). The CDR3 totals 12 residues. Trimming took 6 bases from V and 5 from J, leaving 12 bases between them. In DNA, the CDR3 is TGCAGTGCCAAATTAGGGAAAGATACGCAGTATTTT. Translating it yields CSAKLGKDTQYF.

The sample holds a few counts of this clonotype. A much larger clone lies one base from this, so it may be a read error. The chain has TRBV2 and TRBJ1-1; possible D gene TRBD1, 6 bases. The CDR3 runs 12 residues. From germline, CDR1 is SNHLY and CDR2 FYNNEI. The CDR3 bases are TGTGCCTGCAGTCGACAGGTAACTGAAGCTTTCTTT. This translates into CACSRQVTEAFF.

This clonotype was found many times. This sequence joins TRBV30 and TRBJ2-1; D is unclear. CDR3 length: 12 amino acids. The V end was cut by 5 bases, the J end by 5 bases, with 10 bases between. Germline V gives CDR1 GTSNPN, CDR2 SVGIG (reference sequence). CDR3: CAWAVFDNEQFF. DNA of the CDR3: TGTGCCTGGGCCGTGTTCGACAATGAGCAGTTCTTC. Complete variable domain (other parts from reference TRBV30 and TRBJ2-1): SQTIHQWPATLVQPVGSPLSLECTVEGTSNPNLYWYRQAAGRGLQLLFYSVGIGQISSEVPQNLSASRPQDRQFILSSKKLLLSDSGFYLCAWAVFDNEQFFGPGTRLTVL.

A few counts support this clonotype. The chain has TRBV9 and TRBJ2-3, with 7 bases identical to TRBD2. CDR1 SGDLS and CDR2 YYNGEE come from the germline V gene. Unmatched junction bases numbered 6, after V lost 2 bases and J lost 3 bases. The CDR3 sequence is 15 residues long. This chain's CDR3 is CASSVTGRLTDTQYF. CDR3 bases: TGTGCCAGCAGCGTCACCGGGAGGTTGACAGATACGCAGTATTTT.

The chain couples TRBV28 to TRBJ2-1, with 8 bases lining up with TRBD2. V shed 5 bases, J shed 0 bases, and the junction held 9 bases outside the gene matches. The CDR3 covers 17 residues. Germline-derived CDR1 and CDR2 are MDHEN and SYDVKM. Here the CDR3 DNA reads TGTGCCAGCAGTCTTGTAGCGGGATCCACCTCCTACAATGAGCAGTTCTTC. It translates to CASSLVAGSTSYNEQFF.

This clonotype has only one observation. The chain links TRBV29-1 to TRBJ2-7; no firm D call. V was clipped by 1 base and J by 4 bases, with 8 bases between them. The CDR3 length is 12 residues. The germline gives CDR1 SQVTM, CDR2 ANQGSEA. The CDR3 loop reads CSVEVRSYEQYF. The CDR3 bases are TGCAGCGTTGAAGTTCGCTCGTACGAGCAGTACTTC.

The table lists this clonotype with a few counts. The rearrangement joins TRBV12-5 to TRBJ2-1; 11 positions agree with TRBD2. Germline loops: CDR1 LGHNT, CDR2 FRNRAP. V dropped 5 bases and J dropped 1; count of bases not matched to a gene: 16. This CDR3 spans 20 amino acids. The CDR3 sequence is CASGPGGSGRAADSYNEQFF. CDR3 DNA: TGTGCTAGTGGTCCCGGTGGTAGCGGGAGGGCGGCAGATTCCTACAATGAGCAGTTCTTC. Using reference TRBV12-5 and TRBJ2-1 for the parts outside the CDR3, the full variable domain is DARVTQTPRHKVTEMGQEVTMRCQPILGHNTVFWYRQTMMQGLELLAYFRNRAPLDDSGMPKDRFSAEMPDATLATLKIQPSEPRDSAVYFCASGPGGSGRAADSYNEQFFGPGTRLTVL.

This clonotype has only a few counts. The chain uses TRBV20-1 and TRBJ2-1; D might be TRBD2 (5 bases). The CDR3 extends over 11 amino acids. V lost 3 bases, J lost 15 bases, and 15 bases lay in between. The V gene's germline CDR1 is DFQATT and CDR2 SNEGSKA (reference sequence). The CDR3, as DNA: TGCAGTGCTAGTGTCGAGACTACGGGGTTCTTC. Its translation: CSASVETTGFF.

This clonotype was counted between two and nine times. This chain connects TRBV29-1 to TRBJ2-7, with TRBD2 matching over 8 bases. J was trimmed by 3 bases and V by 7 bases; bases with no gene match: 14. Germline V gene sequence: CDR1 SQVTM, CDR2 ANQGSEA. The CDR3 sequence is 15 residues long. The CDR3 sequence: CSGGWSGGGFYEQYF. For the CDR3, the DNA is TGCAGCGGGGGGTGGTCGGGAGGGGGATTCTACGAGCAGTACTTC.

This clonotype was seen many times. The rearrangement joins TRBV5-1 to TRBJ2-7; the D is unclear. Trimming took off 4 bases at V and 0 bases at J, with 14 bases between the two ends. Germline V gene sequence: CDR1 SGHRS, CDR2 YFSETQ. The CDR3 totals 15 residues. The CDR3 loop reads CASSLYSTASYEQYF. As DNA, the CDR3 is TGCGCCAGCAGCCTATACTCGACTGCCTCCTACGAGCAGTACTTC. Full variable domain (rest looked up from reference TRBV5-1 and TRBJ2-7): KAGVTQTPRYLIKTRGQQVTLSCSPISGHRSVSWYQQTPGQGLQFLFEYFSETQRNKGNFPGRFSGRQFSNSRSEMNVSTLELGDSALYLCASSLYSTASYEQYFGPGTRLTVT.

This clonotype turned up a few times. CDR3 region: CASSQGGDTGELFF. As DNA, the CDR3 is TGTGCCAGCAGCCAAGGGGGGGACACCGGGGAGCTGTTTTTT. The chain uses TRBV3-1 and TRBJ2-2; tentatively, D is TRBD2 (6 bases). CDR1 is LGHDT and CDR2 is YNNKEL in the germline V gene (reference sequence). This CDR3 is 14 amino acids long. V was shortened by 1 base and J by 3 bases, with 6 bases between the two germline ends.

The chain uses TRBV10-1 and TRBJ2-4, with 9 positions matching TRBD2. CDR1 and CDR2 from the germline V gene are WNHNN and SYGVQD (reference sequence). The length of the CDR3 is 20 residues. With V trimmed by 8 bases and J by 9 bases, 29 bases remained unmatched. CDR3 amino acids: CASRPLTVNLAGPICGIQYF. The CDR3 coding sequence is TGCGCCAGCCGTCCGTTGACAGTGAACCTAGCGGGGCCTATTTGTGGCATTCAGTACTTC.

This clonotype was recorded many times. The chain links TRBV20-1 to TRBJ2-7; 7 positions agree with TRBD2. CDR1 is DFQATT, CDR2 SNEGSKA, per germline (reference sequence). The CDR3 has 15 residues. V lost 1 base, J lost 6 bases, and 12 bases stayed unmatched. CDR3 DNA sequence: TGCAGTGCTAGAGCCTTCGGGGAGGGAGGCGGCGAGCAGTACTTC. Translation gives CSARAFGEGGGEQYF.

Many counts were recorded for this clonotype. CDR3 bases: TGTGCCAGCTCACCAGGAGGGCTCCCCGAGCAGTACTTC. It encodes CASSPGGLPEQYF. The chain joins TRBV18 to TRBJ2-7; D is possibly TRBD2 (6 bases). This CDR3 spans 13 amino acids. The ends were cut back, 2 bases at V and 6 bases at J, with 11 bases in the middle. Germline V gives CDR1 KGHSH, CDR2 LQKENI.

The sample holds a few counts of this clonotype. This chain links TRBV9 with TRBJ2-1; a weak D match, TRBD1 (5 bases). Germline CDR1 reads SGDLS; CDR2 reads YYNGEE. Deletions cut 7 bases from V and 3 bases from J, with 17 bases between. The length of the CDR3 is 15 residues. The CDR3 nucleotides are TGTGCCAGCGCCTTGGGTGGGGCCCGCTACAATGAGCAGTTCTTC. It translates to CASALGGARYNEQFF.

This clonotype occurred a few times. The rearrangement links TRBV29-1 to TRBJ1-2; D perhaps matches TRBD1 (5 bases). The V gene's germline CDR1 is SQVTM and CDR2 ANQGSEA. V was cut by 1 base and J by 8 bases, with 17 bases left in between. The CDR3 has 14 residues. CDR3: CSVEVGVRGEGYTF. CDR3 sequence (DNA): TGCAGCGTTGAAGTCGGGGTCCGGGGGGAGGGCTACACCTTC.

This clonotype was observed many times. This chain links TRBV12-3 or TRBV12-4 with TRBJ1-1; a weak D match, TRBD1 (6 bases). The germline V and J ends were trimmed by 5 bases and 3 bases, with 10 bases remaining between them. The CDR3 has 13 amino acids. The CDR3 DNA is TGTGCCAGCAGTCCCACAGGGTACACTGAAGCTTTCTTT. It specifies CASSPTGYTEAFF.

This clonotype was counted at least ten times. V usage is TRBV28 and J usage is TRBJ2-5; 14 bases match TRBD2. With V trimmed by 3 bases and J by 5 bases, 5 bases remained unmatched. CDR1 is MDHEN, CDR2 SYDVKM, per germline. The CDR3 sequence is 16 residues long. In DNA form, the CDR3 reads TGTGCCAGCAGTTTTTTGGGACTAGCGGGAGCGGAGACCCAGTACTTC. Its protein product is CASSFLGLAGAETQYF. Full variable domain (outside the CDR3, taken from reference TRBV28 and TRBJ2-5): DVKVTQSSRYLVKRTGEKVFLECVQDMDHENMFWYRQDPGLGLRLIYFSYDVKMKEKGDIPEGYSVSREKKERFSLILESASTNQTSMYLCASSFLGLAGAETQYFGPGTRLLVL.